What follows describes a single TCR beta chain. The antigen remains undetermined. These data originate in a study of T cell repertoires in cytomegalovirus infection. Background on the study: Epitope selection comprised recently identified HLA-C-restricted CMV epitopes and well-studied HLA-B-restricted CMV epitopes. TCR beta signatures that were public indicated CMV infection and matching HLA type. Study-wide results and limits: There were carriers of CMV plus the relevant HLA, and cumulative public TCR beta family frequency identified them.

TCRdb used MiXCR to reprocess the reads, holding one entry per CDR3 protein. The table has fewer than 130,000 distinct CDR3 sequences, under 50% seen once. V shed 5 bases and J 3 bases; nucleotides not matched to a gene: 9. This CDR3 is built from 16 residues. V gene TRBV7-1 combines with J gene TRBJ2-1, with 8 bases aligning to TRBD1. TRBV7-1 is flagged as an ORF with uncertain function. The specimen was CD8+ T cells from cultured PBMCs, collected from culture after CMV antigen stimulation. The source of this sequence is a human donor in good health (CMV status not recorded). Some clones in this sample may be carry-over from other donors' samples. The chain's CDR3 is CASSQGQGIFYNEQFF. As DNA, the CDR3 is TGTGCCAGCAGCCAAGGACAGGGTATATTCTACAATGAGCAGTTCTTC.